The 25 T cell receptor beta chains presented below share a single source sample, sequenced in a study of blood T cell repertoires in COVID-19. Produced via immunoSEQ multiplex PCR; TCRdb's table is partial and in-frame only. Of nearly 250,000 clones listed, 70% to 85% are singletons. Sequencing input: peripheral blood. These receptors originate from an elderly woman with acute or convalescent COVID-19.

Only one count was recorded for this clone. The genes are TRBV28 and TRBJ1-2; maybe TRBD1 (5 bases). The CDR3 totals 18 residues. Per germline, CDR1 MDHEN and CDR2 SYDVKM. The V end was cut by 0 bases, the J end by 0 bases, with 17 bases between. CDR3: CASSLWTSGDSTNYGYTF. Here the CDR3 DNA reads TGTGCCAGCAGTTTATGGACCTCGGGGGACTCTACTAACTATGGCTACACCTTC.

This rearrangement joins TRBV3-1 (or the pseudogene TRBV3-2) to TRBJ1-2; D might be TRBD1 (6 bases). The CDR3 consists of 14 residues. V was shortened by 3 bases and J by 0 bases, with 8 bases between the two germline ends. CDR1 is LGHDT and CDR2 is YNNKEL in the germline V gene (reference sequence). The CDR3 spells CASSQNRANYGYTF. DNA of the CDR3: TGTGCCAGCAGCCAGAACAGGGCTAACTATGGCTACACCTTC.

There are a few counts of this clone. The rearrangement joins TRBV9 to TRBJ1-2; D remains unclear. The CDR3 has 14 amino acids. CDR1 is SGDLS, CDR2 YYNGEE, per germline. Deletions cut 3 bases from V and 6 bases from J, with 15 bases between. As DNA, the CDR3 is TGTGCCAGCAGCGCGGGGTGGGGTGGAAATGGCTACACCTTC. Amino acids: CASSAGWGGNGYTF.

This clone was observed a few times. CDR3 protein: CASSGLAGGFGQFF. CDR3 nucleotide sequence: TGTGCCAGCTCAGGACTAGCGGGAGGTTTTGGGCAGTTCTTC. This sequence joins TRBV18 and TRBJ2-1; 14 bases match TRBD2. The CDR3 is 14 amino acids. CDR1 is KGHSH, CDR2 LQKENI, per germline. After removal of 5 bases from V and 12 bases from J, the junction contained 6 bases not matched to a gene.

This sequence joins TRBV27 and TRBJ2-5; 13 bases map to TRBD2. CDR1 and CDR2 from the germline V gene are MNHEY and SMNVEV (reference sequence). V was clipped by 6 bases and J by 4 bases; unmatched bases: 5. The CDR3 spans 15 residues. The CDR3 DNA reads as TGTGCCAGCAGAGAAAGGACTAGCGGGGGAGAGACCCAGTACTTC. It is translated as CASRERTSGGETQYF.

There are a few counts of this clone. The rearrangement joins TRBV14 to TRBJ2-5, with D perhaps matching TRBD1 (6 bases). Germline CDR1 SGHDN, CDR2 FVKESK. The CDR3 loop spans 15 amino acids. Trimming stripped 0 bases from V and 5 bases from J, with 13 bases between. CDR3 protein: CASSQEGRGEETQYF. The CDR3 region has the DNA TGTGCCAGCAGCCAAGAAGGCAGGGGAGAGGAGACCCAGTACTTC.

This clone was counted a single time. The V and J genes are TRBV27 and TRBJ2-1; 7 nucleotides agree with TRBD2. The V and J ends lost 3 bases and 12 bases, in that order; junction bases with no gene match: 8. Looked up from germline, CDR1 is MNHEY and CDR2 is SMNVEV (reference sequence). This CDR3 region has 13 residues. Here the CDR3 reads CASSLRAGVGQFF. The CDR3 DNA follows: TGTGCCAGCAGTTTGAGGGCGGGAGTGGGGCAGTTCTTC.

This sequence joins TRBV4-3 and TRBJ1-6, with 10 bases that match TRBD1. The germline V gene has CDR1 LGHNA and CDR2 YSLEER. The CDR3 consists of 16 residues. V was clipped by 2 bases and J by 6 bases; unmatched bases: 4. CDR3 sequence (DNA): TGCGCCAGCAGCCAACTTAGACAGGGGGCTAATTCACCCCTCCACTTT. Its translation is CASSQLRQGANSPLHF.

The gene calls are TRBV20-1 and TRBJ1-2; D uncertain. Germline lookup yields CDR1 DFQATT and CDR2 SNEGSKA (reference sequence). The CDR3 extends over 10 amino acids. Trimming stripped 6 bases from V and 8 bases from J, with 10 bases between. CDR3 region: CSAPSVGYTF. CDR3 coding DNA: TGCAGTGCCCCCTCAGTCGGCTACACCTTC.

The V gene is TRBV6-5, the J gene TRBJ2-3; maybe TRBD1 (7 bases). Germline assignment: CDR1 MNHEY and CDR2 SVGAGI. The CDR3 runs 12 residues. V was clipped by 7 bases and J by 6 bases, with 11 bases between them. This CDR3 is CASKEGADTQYF. The CDR3 region has the DNA TGTGCCAGCAAGGAGGGGGCGGATACGCAGTATTTT.

This rearrangement joins TRBV5-4 to TRBJ2-1; 11 nucleotides match TRBD2. This CDR3 is 16 amino acids long. Trimming took 4 bases from V and 6 from J; bases not matched to a gene: 9. Germline-derived CDR1 and CDR2 are SGHNT and YYREEE (reference sequence). For the CDR3, the DNA is TGTGCCAGCAGCGTAGTTAGCGGGGGGGCCGGCAATGAGCAGTTCTTC. Its translation: CASSVVSGGAGNEQFF.

The V call is TRBV21-1, the J call TRBJ1-5; the table gives TRBD1 as D, unverified against the DNA. TRBV21-1 represents a pseudogene. The CDR3 consists of 17 residues. CDR3 loop: CASSREPGQGADQPQHF. CDR3 nucleotides: TGTGCCAGCAGCAGAGAACCGGGACAGGGGGCCGATCAGCCCCAGCATTTT.

This clone was counted only a few times. The chain combines TRBV12-5 with TRBJ2-2; 10 positions match TRBD1. In germline, CDR1 is LGHNT, CDR2 FRNRAP. The CDR3 sequence is 16 residues long. V was clipped by 4 bases and J by 6 bases; unmatched bases: 8. Here the CDR3 reads CASGSRMTGGPGELFF. CDR3 coding DNA: TGTGCTAGTGGTTCCCGAATGACAGGGGGCCCCGGGGAGCTGTTTTTT.

V gene TRBV9 combines with J gene TRBJ2-7, with 9 bases lining up with TRBD2. V shed 0 bases and J 6 bases; nucleotides not matched to a gene: 4. CDR3 length equals 14 residues. CDR1 is SGDLS, CDR2 YYNGEE, per germline. The DNA for the CDR3 is TGTGCCAGCAGCGTAGGGGGGACTAGCATCGAGCAGTACTTC. Amino acids: CASSVGGTSIEQYF.

The rearrangement uses TRBV19 and TRBJ2-1, with 14 bases that match TRBD2. Germline-derived CDR1 and CDR2 are LNHDA and SQIVND (reference sequence). The CDR3 totals 18 residues. The J segment lost 6 bases and the V segment lost 5 bases, leaving 12 bases of the junction unmatched. The CDR3 here is CASSYPRTGTSGSNEQFF. The CDR3 DNA follows: TGTGCCAGTAGTTACCCCCGAACCGGGACTAGCGGGAGCAATGAGCAGTTCTTC.

The chain couples TRBV18 to TRBJ2-7; 12 bases are a match to TRBD2. The CDR3 length is 18 residues. V was clipped by 4 bases and J by 5 bases; unmatched bases: 15. CDR1 and CDR2 (germline): KGHSH, LQKENI. The CDR3 here is CASSQRMTSGSQEDEQYF. For the CDR3, the DNA is TGTGCCAGCTCACAGAGGATGACTAGCGGGAGTCAAGAAGACGAGCAGTACTTC.

The chain is built from TRBV9 and TRBJ2-1; 11 nucleotides line up with TRBD2. J was trimmed by 2 bases and V by 4 bases; bases with no gene match: 5. The CDR3 runs 16 residues. CDR1 and CDR2 (germline): SGDLS, YYNGEE. The CDR3 DNA follows: TGTGCCAGCAGCCCGTTAGCGGGGGGGGCCTACAATGAGCAGTTCTTC. This sequence encodes CASSPLAGGAYNEQFF.

The J gene is TRBJ1-2, the V gene TRBV6-2 or TRBV6-3; weak D call: TRBD1 (5 bases). The V end lost 2 bases, the J end lost 4 bases, and 14 bases lay between the germline ends. Germline V gene lookup returns CDR1 MNHEY and CDR2 SVGEGT. The CDR3 length is 15 residues. DNA for the CDR3: TGTGCCAGCAGTTACCCACAGGACAAGTTCTATGGCTACACCTTC. It encodes CASSYPQDKFYGYTF.

V usage is TRBV11-2 and J usage is TRBJ1-2, with D tentatively TRBD1 (6 bases). The germline V and J ends were trimmed by 5 bases and 3 bases, with 10 bases remaining between them. This CDR3 has 13 amino acids. The germline V gene encodes CDR1 SGHAT and CDR2 FQNNGV. The DNA of the CDR3 is TGTGCCAGCAGCCGAGGGGGGGACTATGGCTACACCTTC. Its protein is CASSRGGDYGYTF.

Details on this clone: Other DNA sequences from this sample encode an identical CDR3 as well. The rearrangement links TRBV7-3 to TRBJ2-1; 15 bases line up with TRBD2. The germline CDR1 and CDR2 sequences are SGHTA and FQGTGA. The CDR3 runs 15 residues. After removal of 4 bases from V and 6 bases from J, the junction contained 1 base not matched to a gene. The CDR3 loop is CASSSGLAGGNEQFF. CDR3 sequence (DNA): TGTGCCAGCAGCTCGGGACTAGCGGGAGGCAATGAGCAGTTCTTC.

The chain uses TRBV7-3 and TRBJ2-3, with 11 bases identical to TRBD2. CDR3 size: 16 residues. From germline, CDR1 is SGHTA and CDR2 FQGTGA. V gave up 3 bases and J gave up 6 bases; unmatched junction bases: 8. CDR3 region: CASSLVLAGAGDTQYF. The CDR3 bases are TGTGCCAGCAGCTTGGTACTAGCGGGGGCCGGGGATACGCAGTATTTT.

This chain uses TRBV27 with TRBJ2-3; no definite D call. Trimming took off 5 bases at V and 0 bases at J, with 15 bases between the two ends. CDR1 and CDR2 from the germline V gene are MNHEY and SMNVEV (reference sequence). The CDR3 totals 16 residues. CDR3 residues: CASSPTTRASTDTQYF. Here the CDR3 DNA reads TGTGCCAGCAGTCCAACGACTCGCGCTAGCACAGATACGCAGTATTTT.

J is TRBJ2-5 and V is TRBV3-1 (or the pseudogene TRBV3-2); the D gene is possibly TRBD1 (5 bases). V shed 8 bases and J shed 0 bases, with 13 bases lying between them. Germline V gives CDR1 LGHDT, CDR2 YNNKEL (reference sequence). The CDR3 is 14 residues long. The CDR3 here is CASSSQGYQETQYF. As DNA, the CDR3 is TGTGCCAGCTCATCGCAGGGCTACCAAGAGACCCAGTACTTC.

This clone was seen more than once but under ten times. The rearrangement uses TRBV10-3 and TRBJ1-1, with a possible D match to TRBD1 (5 bases). CDR1 and CDR2 from the germline V gene are ENHRY and SYGVKD. V shed 3 bases and J shed 9 bases, with 14 bases lying between them. There are 13 residues in the CDR3. In nucleotides, the CDR3 is TGTGCCATCAGTGAATCGGACATGCGGAAAGCTTTCTTT. This sequence encodes CAISESDMRKAFF.

This chain connects TRBV25-1 to TRBJ2-5; D possibly corresponds to TRBD1 (5 bases). Germline V CDR1 and CDR2: MGHDK, SYGVNS. The CDR3 is 13 amino acids. The V end lost 3 bases, the J end lost 4 bases, and 9 bases lay between the germline ends. CDR3 DNA: TGTGCCAGCAGTGATAGGGGTCGAGAGACCCAGTACTTC. Translating it yields CASSDRGRETQYF.